This T cell receptor beta chain comes out of a study of blood T cell repertoires in COVID-19. The ends lost 4 bases at V and 6 bases at J; junction bases unmatched: 5. This CDR3 contains 14 residues. Germline values: CDR1 KGHDR, CDR2 SFDVKD. The table came from immunoSEQ multiplex PCR; TCRdb's copy has only in-frame clones and leaves some out. The sample yields around 260,000 clones, approximately 86% seen once. The sample consisted of peripheral blood. This TCR derives from a man aged 30 to 45 with active or convalescent COVID-19. The chain recombines TRBV24-1 with TRBJ2-3; 8 positions match TRBD1. CDR3: CATSDPGGADTQYF. The CDR3 region has the DNA TGTGCCACCAGTGACCCAGGGGGCGCGGATACGCAGTATTTT.